One and the same sample provided the 13 T cell receptor beta chains below, sequenced in a study of T cells in women clearing cervical HPV infection. Generated by immunoSEQ multiplex PCR, the TCRdb table keeps only in-frame clones and is missing some. This sample contains about 22,000 clones. Input material: blood buffy coat. The receptors shown here come from a woman between 18 and 75 years old with a cervical HPV16 infection that either progressed to CIN3+ or cleared (not recorded which).

Points on this clone: Read coverage stops 3 residues before the CDR3 terminus; the germline J gene supplies the remainder. The chain carries TRBV5-3 and TRBJ2-2; 7 positions match TRBD2. TRBV5-3 has ORF status, its function being uncertain. The length of the CDR3 is 17 residues. The V and J ends lost 0 bases and 3 bases, in that order; junction bases with no gene match: 8. CDR3 bases read: TGTGCCAGAAGCTTGGAAAAGGGGACTAATTACACCGGGGAG. This translates into CARSLEKGTNYTGE. The CDR3, in full, reads CARSLEKGTNYTGELFF.

CDR3 DNA (partial): TGTGCCTGGAGTGTAGTTCGGACTACAAGCGAG. Its translation: CAWSVVRTTSE. The complete CDR3 sequence is CAWSVVRTTSEQYF. This rearrangement joins TRBV30 to TRBJ2-7, with TRBD2 as a possible D gene (6 bases). Read sequence stops 3 residues before the CDR3 end, and the germline J gene provides the missing end. This CDR3 spans 14 amino acids. V lost 0 bases, J lost 6 bases, and 15 bases lay in between. CDR1 GTSNPN and CDR2 SVGIG come from the germline V gene (reference sequence).

CDR3 loop: CASSRGGGGYTEAFF. CDR3 DNA, as far as it was read: TGTGCCAGCAGCCGAGGCGGGGGCGGGTACACTGAA. The chain joins TRBV7-6 to TRBJ1-1; perhaps TRBD1 as D (6 bases). The read ends 3 residues early relative to the CDR3; the germline J gene fills the gap. This CDR3 region has 15 residues. CDR1 is SGHVS, CDR2 FNYEAQ, per germline. V lost 5 bases and J 3 bases, leaving 16 bases between the germline ends.

This clone is deemed medium-sized by its frequency. From the germline J gene comes the end of the CDR3, since the read stops 3 residues before it. The rearrangement links TRBV29-1 to TRBJ2-7, with TRBD1 identical over 8 bases. Germline trimming cut 7 bases from V and 1 base from J; bases unmatched to any gene: 3. The germline gives CDR1 SQVTM, CDR2 ANQGSEA. This CDR3 is built from 12 residues. The covered CDR3 bases are TGCAGCGCAACAGGGGGATCCTACGAG. It codes for CSATGGSYE. The full-length CDR3 reads as CSATGGSYEQYF.

About this clone: The read comes to an end 3 residues before the CDR3 does, leaving the germline J gene to fill in the end. The chain joins TRBV12-3 or TRBV12-4 to TRBJ2-7, with D perhaps matching TRBD1 (6 bases). The CDR3 consists of 13 residues. V dropped 2 bases and J dropped 2 bases, with 7 bases sitting between them. This CDR3 is CASSLYRAYEQYF. Partial CDR3 DNA: TGTGCCAGCAGTTTATACAGGGCCTACGAG.

About this clone itself: The sequence runs out 3 residues before the end of the CDR3; the remainder is reconstructed from the germline J gene. The gene calls are TRBV7-9 and TRBJ2-1, with 12 positions matching TRBD2. Trimming at V came to 5 bases and at J to 9 bases, leaving 8 bases not matched to a gene. The CDR3 totals 15 residues. CDR1 and CDR2 from the germline V gene are SEHNR and FQNEAQ (reference sequence). CDR3 DNA (partial): TGTGCCAGCAGCCCCGGACTAGCGGGAAAGGTTGAG. It codes for CASSPGLAGKVE. The whole CDR3 is CASSPGLAGKVEQFF.

Worth noting for this clone: The DNA ends 3 residues before the CDR3 does, and the rest of the CDR3 is filled in from the germline J gene. This rearrangement joins TRBV4-2 to TRBJ2-1; 7 positions agree with TRBD1. Germline V gives CDR1 LGHNA, CDR2 YNFKEQ. V was clipped by 3 bases and J by 0 bases; unmatched bases: 5. This CDR3 has 16 residues. The CDR3 loop reads CASSQLGTVSYNEQFF. The part of the CDR3 DNA that was read is TGTGCCAGCAGCCAGTTAGGGACAGTCTCCTACAATGAG.

About this clone itself: With the read ending 3 residues before the CDR3 end, the germline J gene is used to fill in that end. The chain combines TRBV19 with TRBJ2-1, with 8 bases that match TRBD2. V was clipped by 4 bases and J by 3 bases; unmatched bases: 8. Per the germline V gene, CDR1 is LNHDA and CDR2 is SQIVND (reference sequence). The CDR3 is 16 residues long. The DNA read from the CDR3 is TGTGCCAGTAGTACCCCCCCAGCGGGGGACTACAATGAG. The encoded protein is CASSTPPAGDYNE. The CDR3 in full is CASSTPPAGDYNEQFF.

Notes on this clone: The CDR3 end is not reached by the read, which stops 3 residues before it; the germline J gene fills it in. V usage is TRBV6-2 or TRBV6-3 and J usage is TRBJ2-5, with 11 bases lining up with TRBD2. There are 14 residues in the CDR3. Per germline, CDR1 MNHEY and CDR2 SVGEGT. Trimming took 7 bases from V and 5 from J; bases not matched to a gene: 6. Partial CDR3 DNA: TGTGCCAGCACGCCTAGCGGGAGGATTGAGACC. Translation gives CASTPSGRIET. The entire CDR3 is CASTPSGRIETQYF.

Turning to this clone: Read coverage stops 3 residues before the CDR3 terminus; the germline J gene supplies the remainder. The rearrangement joins TRBV30 to TRBJ2-1; 11 bases agree with TRBD2. The CDR3 consists of 17 residues. CDR1 GTSNPN and CDR2 SVGIG come from the germline V gene (reference sequence). Germline trimming cut 2 bases from V and 8 bases from J; bases unmatched to any gene: 14. CDR3 DNA (partial): TGTGCCTGGAGTAAGGGGATATCCGGGACTAGCGGCGATGAG. Its translation: CAWSKGISGTSGDE. The complete CDR3 protein is CAWSKGISGTSGDEQFF.

A remark on this clone: The read ends 3 residues before the CDR3 terminus; that terminus is restored from the germline J gene. The V and J genes are TRBV28 and TRBJ1-2; possible D gene TRBD1, 6 bases. The CDR3 spans 18 residues. In germline, CDR1 is MDHEN, CDR2 SYDVKM. Deletions cut 4 bases from V and 0 bases from J, with 21 bases between. CDR3: CASSSLGGGLSTNYGYTF. Incomplete CDR3 DNA: TGTGCCAGCAGTTCGCTAGGGGGGGGTTTGTCGACTAACTATGGC.

As regards this clone: The read ends 3 residues early relative to the CDR3; the germline J gene fills the gap. The J gene is TRBJ2-3, the V gene TRBV20-1, with a weak D call TRBD2 (6 bases). The CDR3 runs to 12 residues. In germline, CDR1 is DFQATT, CDR2 SNEGSKA (reference sequence). V shed 5 bases and J shed 3 bases, with 9 bases lying between them. This chain's CDR3 is CSASGTTDTQYF. CDR3 DNA (partial): TGCAGTGCTTCCGGGACTACAGATACG.

Note on this clone: Coverage ceases 3 residues before the CDR3 finishes, and the germline J gene fills in the end. The chain recombines TRBV5-1 with TRBJ1-1; TRBD1 matches at 10 bases. This CDR3 comprises 18 residues. V dropped 4 bases and J dropped 0; count of bases not matched to a gene: 12. In germline, CDR1 is SGHRS, CDR2 YFSETQ. CDR3 region: CASSPPPGTGVMNTEAFF. The DNA read from the CDR3 is TGCGCCAGCAGCCCACCGCCCGGGACAGGGGTAATGAACACTGAA.